One and the same sample provided the 15 T cell receptor beta chains below, sequenced in a study of chemoradiotherapy in HPV16-positive cancers. The protocol was immunoSEQ multiplex PCR, while the TCRdb copy is restricted to in-frame clones and leaves out a portion. The table includes tens of thousands of clones, approximately 95% detected once. This material was obtained from a patient who underwent chemoradiotherapy. The source of these receptors is a human donor with HPV-associated anogenital cancer.

V and J are TRBV19 and TRBJ1-5; D gene ambiguous. V shed 0 bases and J shed 5 bases, with 14 bases lying between them. This CDR3 is built from 16 residues. Germline loops: CDR1 LNHDA, CDR2 SQIVND (reference sequence). The CDR3: CASSIEARLQDQPQHF. For the CDR3, the DNA is TGTGCCAGTAGTATAGAGGCCAGGCTCCAGGATCAGCCCCAGCATTTT.

The chain is built from TRBV6-1 and TRBJ2-7; the match to TRBD2 covers 13 bases. Per germline, CDR1 MNHNS and CDR2 SASEGT. Trimming at V came to 5 bases and at J to 6 bases, leaving 4 bases not matched to a gene. The CDR3 has 14 amino acids. CDR3 residues: CASSWTSGSTEQYF. The CDR3 DNA sequence: TGTGCCAGCAGTTGGACTAGCGGGAGTACCGAGCAGTACTTC.

This chain uses TRBV29-1 with TRBJ1-1, with TRBD1 identical over 7 bases. V gave up 6 bases and J gave up 3 bases; unmatched junction bases: 10. The CDR3 runs to 14 residues. Per germline, CDR1 SQVTM and CDR2 ANQGSEA. DNA of the CDR3: TGCAGCGTCCATCCGACAGGGTGGCACACTGAAGCTTTCTTT. This translates into CSVHPTGWHTEAFF.

The chain recombines TRBV6-5 with TRBJ1-1; D is unresolved. The CDR3 sequence is 15 residues long. V shed 0 bases and J shed 1 base, with 9 bases lying between them. Per the germline V gene, CDR1 is MNHEY and CDR2 is SVGAGI. The DNA for the CDR3 is TGTGCCAGCAGTTACTCGAGAAACACGAACACTGAAGCTTTCTTT. This sequence encodes CASSYSRNTNTEAFF.

The genes are TRBV7-2 and TRBJ2-3; 10 bases are shared with TRBD2. Germline values: CDR1 SGHTA, CDR2 FQGNSA. CDR3 length equals 15 residues. Trimming removed 9 bases from V and 3 bases from J; junction bases left unmatched: 9. The CDR3 is CASPTRAGGTDTQYF. CDR3 DNA: TGTGCCAGTCCAACCCGAGCGGGGGGGACAGATACGCAGTATTTT.

The gene calls are TRBV30 and TRBJ1-1; D not certain. The germline V gene encodes CDR1 GTSNPN and CDR2 SVGIG (reference sequence). V was clipped by 2 bases and J by 1 base, with 8 bases between them. The CDR3 totals 13 residues. Written as DNA, the CDR3 is TGTGCCTGGAGTTTATCAGGGAACACTGAAGCTTTCTTT. It is translated as CAWSLSGNTEAFF. The whole variable domain, filled in from reference TRBV30 and TRBJ1-1, reads SQTIHQWPATLVQPVGSPLSLECTVEGTSNPNLYWYRQAAGRGLQLLFYSVGIGQISSEVPQNLSASRPQDRQFILSSKKLLLSDSGFYLCAWSLSGNTEAFFGQGTRLTVV.

This clone has only one observation. The rearrangement joins TRBV5-5 to TRBJ1-2; D gene ambiguous. The CDR3 extends over 17 amino acids. Germline CDR1 SGHKS, CDR2 YYEKEE (reference sequence). The V end was cut by 6 bases, the J end by 2 bases, with 23 bases between. CDR3 DNA: TGTGCCAGCACCCCCCTCTTCCCTTCGGGGTCCAACTATGGCTACACCTTC. This encodes CASTPLFPSGSNYGYTF. Looking up the rest from reference TRBV5-5 and TRBJ1-2 gives the full variable domain: DAGVTQSPTHLIKTRGQQVTLRCSPISGHKSVSWYQQVLGQGPQFIFQYYEKEERGRGNFPDRFSARQFPNYSSELNVNALLLGDSALYLCASTPLFPSGSNYGYTFGSGTRLTVV.

The chain couples TRBV18 to TRBJ1-6; 9 nucleotides align to TRBD1. Germline CDR1 KGHSH, CDR2 LQKENI. The length of the CDR3 is 15 residues. After removal of 3 bases from V and 5 bases from J, the junction contained 2 bases not matched to a gene. The CDR3 region is CASSPGQGNNSPLHF. CDR3 DNA sequence: TGTGCCAGCTCACCGGGACAGGGAAATAATTCACCCCTCCACTTT.

The chain links TRBV28 to TRBJ2-1, with TRBD2 matching 12 bases. V shed 2 bases and J 0 bases; nucleotides not matched to a gene: 8. The CDR3 extends over 19 amino acids. Germline V gives CDR1 MDHEN, CDR2 SYDVKM. The CDR3 sequence: CASSLAGLAGSASYNEQFF. The CDR3 DNA is TGTGCCAGCAGTTTAGCCGGACTAGCGGGATCAGCCTCCTACAATGAGCAGTTCTTC.

The V and J genes are TRBV5-1 and TRBJ2-7; TRBD2 matches 11 bases. Germline V lookup: CDR1 SGHRS, CDR2 YFSETQ. V lost 4 bases and J lost 7; bases outside the gene matches: 7. This CDR3 is 14 amino acids long. The DNA of the CDR3 is TGCGCCAGCAGCAGTACTAGCGGGAGTGGAGAGCAGTACTTC. Translated: CASSSTSGSGEQYF.

The chain combines TRBV7-2 with TRBJ2-7; D not certain. The ends were cut back, 1 base at V and 2 bases at J, with 12 bases in the middle. The CDR3 sequence is 15 residues long. Germline lookup yields CDR1 SGHTA and CDR2 FQGNSA. The CDR3 is CASSLELTVTYEQYF. The DNA of the CDR3 is TGTGCCAGCAGCTTAGAATTAACAGTCACCTACGAGCAGTACTTC.

The V and J genes are TRBV6-6 and TRBJ2-7, with 8 bases aligning to TRBD1. Germline loops: CDR1 MNHNY, CDR2 SVGAGI (reference sequence). V gave up 2 bases and J gave up 5 bases; unmatched junction bases: 8. This CDR3 has 15 residues. CDR3 in amino acids: CASSYGAGGADEQYF. CDR3 coding DNA: TGTGCCAGCAGTTACGGTGCAGGGGGCGCCGACGAGCAGTACTTC.

This chain joins TRBV6-5 and TRBJ1-1, with D unresolved. V gave up 2 bases and J gave up 0 bases, with 7 bases separating them. CDR1 is MNHEY and CDR2 is SVGAGI in the germline V gene. The CDR3 is 14 residues long. The CDR3 loop is CASSYTSLNTEAFF. CDR3 in DNA: TGTGCCAGCAGTTACACCTCTCTGAACACTGAAGCTTTCTTT.

The chain uses TRBV4-2 and TRBJ2-2; TRBD2 aligns across 7 bases. Trimming took 0 bases from V and 1 from J; bases not matched to a gene: 8. The CDR3 has 18 amino acids. Germline assignment: CDR1 LGHNA and CDR2 YNFKEQ. In DNA form, the CDR3 reads TGTGCCAGCAGCCAAGATCCTAGCGGAGCTGGGAACACCGGGGAGCTGTTTTTT. Encoded protein: CASSQDPSGAGNTGELFF.

About this clone: Mismatch with germline at one junction end may stem from a read error. The same CDR3 is also encoded by other DNA sequences in this sample. The chain joins TRBV5-1 to TRBJ2-5; tentative D call: TRBD2 (6 bases). This CDR3 has 13 residues. Germline lookup yields CDR1 SGHRS and CDR2 YFSETQ. CDR3 protein: CASSAVGGETQYF. CDR3 sequence (DNA): TGCGCCAGCAGCGCCGTAGGCGGGGAGACTCAGTACTTC.